This TCR beta chain was documented in a study of breast tumors, draining lymph nodes, adjacent tissues. TCRdb fed the multiplex PCR reads into MiXCR, producing one record per CDR3 protein. In the table there are more than 200,000 distinct CDR3 sequences, roughly 32% of which are singletons. Axillary draining lymph nodes of breast cancer patients supplied the node samples. This CDR3 is built from 15 residues. Germline V gene data show CDR1 as SGHDT and CDR2 as YYEEEE. As concerns this clonotype: A much larger clone differs by one base, so this may be a read error.

This clonotype was sampled from a female donor with breast cancer. Some clones in this sample may be carry-over from other donors' samples. This chain connects TRBV5-6 to TRBJ2-7; 9 bases map to TRBD1. The sequencing sample was made of axillary lymph node tissue. The chain's CDR3 is CSSSLWGTGRYEQYF. The CDR3 DNA sequence: TGTTCCAGCAGCTTGTGGGGGACAGGGCGCTACGAGCAGTACTTC.